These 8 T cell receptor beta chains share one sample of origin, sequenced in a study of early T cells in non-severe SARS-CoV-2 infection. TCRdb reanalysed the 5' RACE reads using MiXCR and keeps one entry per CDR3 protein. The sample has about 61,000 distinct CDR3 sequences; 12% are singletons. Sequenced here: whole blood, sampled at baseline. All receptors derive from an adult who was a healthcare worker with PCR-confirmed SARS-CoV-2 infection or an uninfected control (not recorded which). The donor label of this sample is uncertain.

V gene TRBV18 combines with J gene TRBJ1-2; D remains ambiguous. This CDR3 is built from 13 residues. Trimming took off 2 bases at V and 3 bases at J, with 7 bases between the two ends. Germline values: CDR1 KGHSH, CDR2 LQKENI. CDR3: CASSPSQHYGYTF. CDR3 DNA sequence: TGTGCCAGCTCACCAAGCCAGCACTATGGCTACACCTTC.

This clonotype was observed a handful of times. Written as DNA, the CDR3 is TGTGCCAGCAGCTTCGAGGTACGGTACAATGAGCAGTTCTTC. Translation gives CASSFEVRYNEQFF. The chain is built from TRBV7-9 and TRBJ2-1; D gene uncertain. Germline lookup yields CDR1 SEHNR and CDR2 FQNEAQ (reference sequence). The V and J ends lost 3 bases and 4 bases respectively, with 10 bases between them. This CDR3 is built from 14 residues.

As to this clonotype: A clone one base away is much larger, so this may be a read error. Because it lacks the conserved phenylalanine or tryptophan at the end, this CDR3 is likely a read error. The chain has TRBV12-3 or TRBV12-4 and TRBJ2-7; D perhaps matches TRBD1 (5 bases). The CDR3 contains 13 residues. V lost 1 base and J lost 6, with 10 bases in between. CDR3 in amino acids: CASSLGPGFEQYD. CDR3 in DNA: TGTGCCAGCAGTTTAGGGCCAGGGTTCGAGCAGTACGAC.

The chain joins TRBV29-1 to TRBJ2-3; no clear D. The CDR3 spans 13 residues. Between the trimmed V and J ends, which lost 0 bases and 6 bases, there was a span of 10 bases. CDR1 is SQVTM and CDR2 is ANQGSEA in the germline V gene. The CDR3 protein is CSVEDRVQDTQYF. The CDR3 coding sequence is TGCAGCGTTGAAGACCGCGTGCAGGATACGCAGTATTTT.

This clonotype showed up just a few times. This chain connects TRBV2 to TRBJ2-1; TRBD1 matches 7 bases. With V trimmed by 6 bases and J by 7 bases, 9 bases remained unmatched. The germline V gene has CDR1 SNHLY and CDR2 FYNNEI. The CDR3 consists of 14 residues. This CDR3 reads CASRDSTGWNEQFF. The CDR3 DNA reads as TGTGCCAGCAGGGACTCGACAGGGTGGAATGAGCAGTTCTTC. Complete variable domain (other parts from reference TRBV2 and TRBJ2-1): EPEVTQTPSHQVTQMGQEVILRCVPISNHLYFYWYRQILGQKVEFLVSFYNNEISEKSEIFDDQFSVERPDGSNFTLKIRSTKLEDSAMYFCASRDSTGWNEQFFGPGTRLTVL.

CDR3 in amino acids: CASSPMRGRNTDTQYF. In DNA form, the CDR3 reads TGTGCCAGCTCACCGATGCGGGGTCGAAACACAGATACGCAGTATTTT. The chain uses TRBV18 and TRBJ2-3; tentative D call: TRBD2 (6 bases). The CDR3 covers 16 residues. V was clipped by 3 bases and J by 2 bases, with 15 bases between them. The germline CDR1 and CDR2 sequences are KGHSH and LQKENI.

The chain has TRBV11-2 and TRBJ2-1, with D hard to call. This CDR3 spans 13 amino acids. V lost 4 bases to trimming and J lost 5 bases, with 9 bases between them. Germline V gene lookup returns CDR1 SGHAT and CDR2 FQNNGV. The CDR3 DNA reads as TGTGCCAGCAGCTCAGTGAAGAACAATGAGCAGTTCTTC. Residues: CASSSVKNNEQFF.

The CDR3 sequence is CASSPSGAGEKLFF. In nucleotides, the CDR3 is TGTGCCAGCAGCCCTTCGGGGGCTGGCGAAAAACTGTTTTTT. This sequence joins TRBV5-4 and TRBJ1-4; TRBD1 might be the D (6 bases). CDR1 and CDR2 (germline): SGHNT, YYREEE (reference sequence). Trimming pared 4 bases from V and 8 bases from J, leaving 15 bases between. CDR3 length: 14 residues.